A single sample is the source of the 32 T cell receptor beta chains below, sequenced in a study of OX40 agonist ivuxolimab in advanced cancers. Sequencing used immunoSEQ multiplex PCR; TCRdb keeps in-frame clones, though not all of them. The sample holds some 13,000 clones, approximately 93% seen once. Sample: CD4+ or CD8+ T cells sorted from blood, taken in a trial of the OX40 agonist ivuxolimab. The receptors here all came from an adult with an advanced solid tumor such as melanoma, head and neck, liver or kidney cancer.

The chain joins TRBV6-1 to TRBJ2-2, with a weak D call TRBD1 (6 bases). Trimming removed 6 bases at V and 2 bases at J, with 13 bases between. Per the germline V gene, CDR1 is MNHNS and CDR2 is SASEGT. CDR3 size: 15 residues. The DNA of the CDR3 is TGTGCCAGCAGCTCCGGGACATCCAACACCGGGGAGCTGTTTTTT. Residues: CASSSGTSNTGELFF.

The chain has TRBV7-8 and TRBJ2-7; no clear D. Germline-derived CDR1 and CDR2 are SGHVS and FQNEAQ. The CDR3 is 14 amino acids. V shed 0 bases and J shed 1 base, with 7 bases lying between them. The CDR3 sequence: CASSLASQSYEQYF. DNA of the CDR3: TGTGCCAGCAGCTTAGCGTCACAGTCCTACGAGCAGTACTTC.

This clone has only one observation. This chain links TRBV4-3 with TRBJ2-7; D assignment may be TRBD1 or TRBD2 (5 bases each). The CDR3 consists of 14 residues. Germline-derived CDR1 and CDR2 are LGHNA and YSLEER. Trimming took off 4 bases at V and 1 base at J, with 11 bases between the two ends. The DNA of the CDR3 is TGCGCCAGCAGCCCTGGGGACGTTTCCTACGAGCAGTACTTC. It is translated as CASSPGDVSYEQYF.

The V call is TRBV19, the J call TRBJ2-1, with TRBD1 as a possible D gene (5 bases). The V end lost 7 bases, the J end lost 3 bases, and 7 bases lay between the germline ends. The V gene's germline CDR1 is LNHDA and CDR2 SQIVND (reference sequence). CDR3 length: 12 residues. This chain's CDR3 is CASKDNYNEQFF. For the CDR3, the DNA is TGTGCCAGTAAGGACAACTACAATGAGCAGTTCTTC.

This clone was detected once. This CDR3 is CASSLTGSEQYF. The CDR3 nucleotides read TGTGCCAGTAGCTTAACAGGGTCCGAGCAGTACTTC. The chain couples TRBV19 to TRBJ2-7; D might be TRBD1 (6 bases). The CDR3 spans 12 residues. Germline values: CDR1 LNHDA, CDR2 SQIVND (reference sequence). Trimming took off 6 bases at V and 6 bases at J, with 12 bases between the two ends.

This clone is judged medium-sized. The chain has TRBV10-2 and TRBJ1-5; D uncertain. The V end was cut by 0 bases, the J end by 2 bases, with 5 bases between. Germline lookup yields CDR1 WSHSY and CDR2 SAAADI. The CDR3 is 14 residues long. DNA for the CDR3: TGCGCCAGCAGTGAGTCCCCGGGCAATCAGCCCCAGCATTTT. It yields the protein CASSESPGNQPQHF.

This rearrangement joins TRBV27 to TRBJ2-5; a possible D gene is TRBD1 (5 bases). The germline V and J ends were trimmed by 5 bases and 4 bases, with 11 bases remaining between them. This CDR3 has 13 residues. In germline, CDR1 is MNHEY, CDR2 SMNVEV (reference sequence). CDR3 in DNA: TGTGCCAGCAGTCGAAAGGGGCGAGAGACCCAGTACTTC. Its protein is CASSRKGRETQYF.

V usage is TRBV28 and J usage is TRBJ1-2; no clear D. Trimming left V 6 bases short and J 4 bases short, with 15 bases between. The CDR3 is 14 amino acids. CDR1 and CDR2 from the germline V gene are MDHEN and SYDVKM. The CDR3 reads CASSPNNRFYGYTF. The CDR3 bases are TGTGCCAGCAGCCCTAACAATCGATTCTATGGCTACACCTTC.

This chain links TRBV28 with TRBJ1-2; the D gene is possibly TRBD1 (5 bases). The CDR3 runs to 14 residues. The germline V gene encodes CDR1 MDHEN and CDR2 SYDVKM. Trimming left V 5 bases short and J 2 bases short, with 12 bases between. DNA for the CDR3: TGTGCCAGCAGTCTCGGGGACGGCAACTATGGCTACACCTTC. Its translation is CASSLGDGNYGYTF.

J is TRBJ2-2 and V is TRBV5-6; possibly TRBD1 for D (5 bases). The CDR3 has 14 amino acids. Germline V gene data show CDR1 as SGHDT and CDR2 as YYEEEE. V shed 0 bases and J shed 6 bases, with 9 bases lying between them. The CDR3: CASSLVAGSGELFF. CDR3 in DNA: TGTGCCAGCAGCTTGGTTGCAGGGTCCGGGGAGCTGTTTTTT.

V and J are TRBV28 and TRBJ1-2; TRBD1 aligns across 7 bases. Germline V gives CDR1 MDHEN, CDR2 SYDVKM. Trimming took 6 bases from V and 7 from J; bases not matched to a gene: 11. The CDR3 extends over 14 amino acids. The CDR3 region is CASSNTNRGRGYTF. The CDR3 nucleotides read TGTGCCAGCAGCAATACGAACAGGGGCCGTGGCTACACCTTC.

This chain's CDR3 is CASSYHFSGANVLTF. In nucleotides, the CDR3 is TGTGCCAGCAGTTACCACTTCTCTGGGGCCAACGTCCTGACTTTC. This sequence joins TRBV6-5 and TRBJ2-6; no reliable D call. This CDR3 contains 15 residues. Germline loops: CDR1 MNHEY, CDR2 SVGAGI. V lost 2 bases, J lost 0 bases, and 5 bases lay in between.

The V call is TRBV27, the J call TRBJ1-4; 8 nucleotides align to TRBD1. CDR3 length: 17 amino acids. The V and J ends lost 6 bases and 0 bases, in that order; junction bases with no gene match: 9. CDR1 and CDR2 from the germline V gene are MNHEY and SMNVEV (reference sequence). The DNA of the CDR3 is TGTGCCAGCAGGGCCGGGACAGGAATTGCAACTAATGAAAAACTGTTTTTT. Translation gives CASRAGTGIATNEKLFF.

The CDR3 nucleotides are TGTGCCAGCAGTGGCCTTAATAGCAATCAGCCCCAGCATTTT. Encoded protein: CASSGLNSNQPQHF. The chain couples TRBV6-1 to TRBJ1-5; D remains unclear. Trimming took 4 bases from V and 0 from J, leaving 7 bases between them. The CDR3 length is 14 residues. Germline values: CDR1 MNHNS, CDR2 SASEGT.

The gene calls are TRBV7-6 and TRBJ2-2; 7 positions agree with TRBD2. Trimming took 10 bases from V and 4 from J; bases not matched to a gene: 15. CDR3 length equals 16 residues. Germline V CDR1 and CDR2: SGHVS, FNYEAQ. In DNA form, the CDR3 reads TGTGCCACCGAGTGGGGCGGGAGCGGCGGCACCGGGGAGCTGTTTTTT. It codes for CATEWGGSGGTGELFF. The complete variable domain, with remaining parts taken from reference TRBV7-6 and TRBJ2-2, reads GAGVSQSPRYKVTKRGQDVALRCDPISGHVSLYWYRQALGQGPEFLTYFNYEAQQDKSGLPNDRFSAERPEGSISTLTIQRTEQRDSAMYRCATEWGGSGGTGELFFGEGSRLTVL.

V and J are TRBV27 and TRBJ1-2; D perhaps matches TRBD1 (5 bases). The CDR3 loop spans 15 amino acids. CDR1 and CDR2 from the germline V gene are MNHEY and SMNVEV (reference sequence). The ends were cut back, 2 bases at V and 2 bases at J, with 12 bases in the middle. The CDR3 DNA reads as TGTGCCAGCAGTTTAAGGGGCTGGGGGAACTATGGCTACACCTTC. Its translation: CASSLRGWGNYGYTF.

This sequence joins TRBV19 and TRBJ2-3; 13 nucleotides line up with TRBD2. Per germline, CDR1 LNHDA and CDR2 SQIVND (reference sequence). This CDR3 has 15 residues. The J segment lost 4 bases and the V segment lost 3 bases, leaving 1 base of the junction unmatched. CDR3 sequence (DNA): TGTGCCAGTAGTATTACTAGCGGGGGGGCAGATACGCAGTATTTT. It codes for CASSITSGGADTQYF.

The V gene is TRBV9, the J gene TRBJ2-7; D is possibly TRBD1 (5 bases). V was shortened by 0 bases and J by 2 bases, with 9 bases between the two germline ends. The germline V gene encodes CDR1 SGDLS and CDR2 YYNGEE. The CDR3 loop spans 14 amino acids. The CDR3, as DNA: TGTGCCAGCAGCGTAGGGGCAGGGCCCTACGAGCAGTACTTC. Protein sequence: CASSVGAGPYEQYF.

In this sample, this clone turned up once. This chain connects TRBV30 to TRBJ1-2; 7 bases map to TRBD1. CDR1 GTSNPN and CDR2 SVGIG come from the germline V gene (reference sequence). Trimming removed 7 bases from V and 4 bases from J; junction bases left unmatched: 9. The CDR3 totals 13 residues. This chain's CDR3 is CASTGARGYGYTF. DNA for the CDR3: TGTGCCTCTACAGGGGCGCGGGGCTATGGCTACACCTTC.

This chain links TRBV29-1 with TRBJ2-1; D is undetermined. The V gene's germline CDR1 is SQVTM and CDR2 ANQGSEA. The CDR3 contains 11 residues. Deletions cut 1 base from V and 8 bases from J, with 6 bases between. CDR3 coding DNA: TGCAGCGTTGAAGTAGGGTATGAGCAGTTCTTC. This codes for CSVEVGYEQFF.

This clone was found once. The chain recombines TRBV4-1 with TRBJ2-5, with no clear D. The germline gives CDR1 MGHRA, CDR2 YSYEKL. This CDR3 spans 15 amino acids. With 1 base removed from V and 2 bases from J, the gap between germline ends came to 11 bases. The CDR3 reads CASSQGDGRQETQYF. CDR3 in DNA: TGCGCCAGCAGCCAAGGTGACGGCAGACAAGAGACCCAGTACTTC.

The chain combines TRBV2 with TRBJ2-1; 11 bases align to TRBD2. The V gene end was trimmed by 4 bases and the J gene end by 9 bases; junction bases not matched to a gene: 5. Germline values: CDR1 SNHLY, CDR2 FYNNEI. This CDR3 is built from 14 residues. The CDR3 DNA sequence: TGTGCCAGCAGTGTAGCGGGAGGGCCGGGTGAGCAGTTCTTC. Translated: CASSVAGGPGEQFF.

V usage is TRBV9 and J usage is TRBJ2-1; 10 bases match TRBD2. There are 17 residues in the CDR3. CDR1 is SGDLS, CDR2 YYNGEE, per germline. With 0 bases clipped from V and 2 bases from J, the junction kept 5 bases outside the gene matches. CDR3 region: CASSVGGLASPYNEQFF. The CDR3 region has the DNA TGTGCCAGCAGCGTAGGGGGACTAGCGAGCCCCTACAATGAGCAGTTCTTC.

The gene calls are TRBV7-9 and TRBJ1-6; D is unresolved. CDR1 is SEHNR, CDR2 FQNEAQ, per germline (reference sequence). There are 15 residues in the CDR3. The V gene lost 3 bases and the J gene lost 6 bases, with 12 bases spanning the gap. CDR3 in amino acids: CASSLVTGANSPLHF. CDR3 nucleotides: TGTGCCAGCAGCTTGGTCACTGGAGCTAATTCACCCCTCCACTTT. Using reference TRBV7-9 and TRBJ1-6 for the parts outside the CDR3, the full variable domain is DTGVSQNPRHKITKRGQNVTFRCDPISEHNRLYWYRQTLGQGPEFLTYFQNEAQLEKSRLLSDRFSAERPKGSFSTLEIQRTEQGDSAMYLCASSLVTGANSPLHFGNGTRLTVT.

The J gene is TRBJ2-3, the V gene TRBV6-1, with 9 bases fitting TRBD1. V lost 0 bases and J lost 2; bases outside the gene matches: 6. CDR1 is MNHNS, CDR2 SASEGT, per germline. The CDR3 extends over 17 amino acids. The CDR3 nucleotides read TGTGCCAGCAGTGAAGCGCGTGGACAGGGGTACACAGATACGCAGTATTTT. Its translation: CASSEARGQGYTDTQYF.

This chain links TRBV19 with TRBJ1-6; no clear D gene. CDR1 LNHDA and CDR2 SQIVND come from the germline V gene (reference sequence). The CDR3 has 12 residues. Trimming left V 11 bases short and J 5 bases short, with 10 bases between. The CDR3 loop reads CACAQDNSPLHF. Here the CDR3 DNA reads TGTGCCTGCGCCCAGGATAATTCACCCCTCCACTTT. Full variable domain (outside the CDR3, taken from reference TRBV19 and TRBJ1-6): DGGITQSPKYLFRKEGQNVTLSCEQNLNHDAMYWYRQDPGQGLRLIYYSQIVNDFQKGDIAEGYSVSREKKESFPLTVTSAQKNPTAFYLCACAQDNSPLHFGNGTRLTVT.

The sample holds one count of this clone. CDR3 sequence: CASSGVAGVVETQYF. In nucleotides, the CDR3 is TGTGCCAGCAGTGGGGTAGCGGGTGTTGTGGAGACCCAGTACTTC. This chain links TRBV2 with TRBJ2-5; 7 bases map to TRBD2. In germline, CDR1 is SNHLY, CDR2 FYNNEI. This CDR3 has 15 amino acids. Trimming took 4 bases from V and 5 from J; bases not matched to a gene: 10.

The chain has TRBV7-8 and TRBJ2-7, with 9 bases that match TRBD1. CDR3 length equals 14 residues. CDR1 SGHVS and CDR2 FQNEAQ come from the germline V gene. The V and J ends lost 4 bases and 6 bases, in that order; junction bases with no gene match: 7. The CDR3 region has the DNA TGTGCCAGCAGCTCTGACAGGGGGTCTGGCGAGCAGTACTTC. Residues: CASSSDRGSGEQYF.

V and J are TRBV5-6 and TRBJ2-5; 7 bases agree with TRBD2. Trimming cost V 2 bases and J 5 bases; bases outside gene matches: 9. Germline lookup yields CDR1 SGHDT and CDR2 YYEEEE. The CDR3 loop spans 15 amino acids. CDR3 sequence reads: CASSLQREGVETQYF. DNA of the CDR3: TGTGCCAGCAGCTTACAGCGGGAAGGGGTGGAGACCCAGTACTTC.

This clone is medium-sized (0.01 to 0.1%) by share. This chain links TRBV5-4 with TRBJ2-7; 8 bases are a match to TRBD1. The CDR3 has 13 amino acids. CDR1 SGHNT and CDR2 YYREEE come from the germline V gene (reference sequence). The trim removed 7 bases at V and 3 bases at J, leaving 6 bases unmatched. The CDR3 sequence: CASSDRANYEQYF. The CDR3 region has the DNA TGTGCCAGCTCGGACAGGGCCAACTACGAGCAGTACTTC.

The J gene is TRBJ1-6, the V gene TRBV19, with D unresolved. Trimming left V 1 base short and J 10 bases short, with 5 bases between. The V gene's germline CDR1 is LNHDA and CDR2 SQIVND (reference sequence). This CDR3 comprises 12 residues. CDR3 loop: CASSIGGSPLHF. The DNA of the CDR3 is TGTGCCAGTAGTATAGGGGGATCACCCCTCCACTTT.

V and J are TRBV5-1 and TRBJ2-7; 7 nucleotides agree with TRBD1. CDR1 is SGHRS and CDR2 is YFSETQ in the germline V gene. The CDR3 contains 14 residues. The trim removed 2 bases at V and 3 bases at J, leaving 5 bases unmatched. CDR3 in DNA: TGCGCCAGCAGCTTAGGGACAGCTATCTACGAGCAGTACTTC. It encodes CASSLGTAIYEQYF.